Below are 20 T cell receptor beta chains sequenced from a single sample in a study of metastatic and nonmetastatic thyroid tumors. Patients had received no treatment of any kind before thyroid surgery. TCRdb reprocessed the PCR reads using MiXCR. The sample records tens of thousands of clones, around 26% being singletons. The sample was blood. Source of these receptors: a male donor with papillary thyroid cancer or a benign thyroid nodule (not recorded which). Some clones in this sample may be carry-over from other donors' samples.

About this clone: Here the CDR3 omits its conserved ending phenylalanine or tryptophan, so a read error is the likely source. This chain joins TRBV28 and TRBJ1-1; D call uncertain. CDR1 and CDR2 from the germline V gene are MDHEN and SYDVKM. There are 11 residues in the CDR3. The CDR3 loop is CAGSRAAEAFL. The CDR3 DNA reads TGTGCCGGCAGTCGGGCCGCTGAAGCTTTCTTA.

On this clone itself: No conserved phenylalanine or tryptophan is present at the end of the CDR3, so a read error is the likely explanation. This chain connects TRBV20-1 to TRBJ1-6; no reliable D call. Germline V gene lookup returns CDR1 DFQATT and CDR2 SNEGSKA (reference sequence). V was trimmed by 7 bases and J by 6 bases, leaving 10 bases between them. CDR3 length equals 12 residues. The CDR3 spells CSGSSFNSPLHL. The CDR3 coding sequence is TGCAGTGGGAGCTCGTTTAATTCACCCCTCCACCTT.

This clone was counted between two and nine times. V is TRBV6-5 and J is TRBJ1-2, with D unresolved. The V and J ends lost 4 bases and 7 bases respectively, with 19 bases between them. The CDR3 is 15 residues long. The germline CDR1 and CDR2 sequences are MNHEY and SVGAGI. CDR3 DNA: TGTGCCAGCAGTTTCTATGACAATCGGGGAGGTGGCTACACCTTC. Its translation: CASSFYDNRGGGYTF.

The V call is TRBV11-2, the J call TRBJ1-1; a weak D match, TRBD1 (5 bases). This CDR3 contains 16 residues. Germline CDR1 is SGHAT and CDR2 is FQNNGV. V was cut by 2 bases and J by 5 bases, with 18 bases left in between. CDR3 DNA: TGTGCCAGCAGCTTATGGGACTTAGCGGCAGGGACTGAAGCTTTCTTT. Its translation: CASSLWDLAAGTEAFF.

This clone has a handful of counts. The J gene is TRBJ1-1, the V gene TRBV6-2 or TRBV6-3, with 10 bases fitting TRBD1. The CDR3 has 15 amino acids. Trimming took 8 bases from V and 1 from J; bases not matched to a gene: 7. CDR1 and CDR2 from the germline V gene are MNHEY and SVGEGT. DNA of the CDR3: TGTGCCAGCGTCCCGGGACAGGGGAGGAACACTGAAGCTTTCTTT. Protein product: CASVPGQGRNTEAFF.

In this sample, this clone is medium-sized. The chain uses TRBV6-1 and TRBJ2-7; the D is unclear. The ends were cut back, 8 bases at V and 5 bases at J, with 22 bases in the middle. This CDR3 contains 15 residues. From germline, CDR1 is MNHNS and CDR2 SASEGT. CDR3 nucleotide sequence: TGTGCCAGCTCCGTCGACACCCGAAAAGGAGACGAGCAGTACTTC. It specifies CASSVDTRKGDEQYF.

The rearrangement joins TRBV5-8 to TRBJ2-3; 9 bases fit TRBD1. With 2 bases clipped from V and 5 bases from J, the junction kept 6 bases outside the gene matches. CDR3 length: 15 amino acids. Germline assignment: CDR1 SGHTS and CDR2 YDEGEE. The CDR3 here is CASSLQGALEDTQYF. The CDR3 nucleotides are TGTGCCAGCAGCTTACAGGGGGCCTTGGAAGATACGCAGTATTTT.

This clone has more than one count but fewer than ten. V and J are TRBV6-2 or TRBV6-3 and TRBJ1-5, with 8 bases identical to TRBD1. Trimming removed 7 bases from V and 0 bases from J; junction bases left unmatched: 8. Germline V lookup: CDR1 MNHEY, CDR2 SVGEGT. This CDR3 contains 16 residues. The CDR3 bases are TGTGCCAGCAACGGCAGGGGGCCCGATAGCAATCAGCCCCAGCATTTT. Protein: CASNGRGPDSNQPQHF.

This clone came up many times. The V and J genes are TRBV20-1 and TRBJ2-1; D is undetermined. Looked up from germline, CDR1 is DFQATT and CDR2 is SNEGSKA (reference sequence). V was pared by 7 bases and J by 7 bases, with 8 bases between. The CDR3 consists of 10 residues. The CDR3 sequence: CSGLANEQFF. The CDR3 bases are TGCAGTGGCTTGGCTAATGAGCAGTTCTTC.

A single count supports this clone. The germline gene is not matched at one end of the junction; a read error may be the cause. The CDR3 region is CASRYRAVMDHEQDF. CDR3 coding DNA: TGTGCCAGCAGGTACCGGGCCGTTATGGACCACGAGCAGGACTTC. The V call is TRBV6-2 or TRBV6-3, the J call TRBJ2-7; D gene unclear. The CDR3 totals 15 residues. Germline CDR1 MNHEY, CDR2 SVGEGT.

This clone is deemed medium-sized. V gene TRBV19 combines with J gene TRBJ2-1; D uncertain. Germline CDR1 reads LNHDA; CDR2 reads SQIVND (reference sequence). The V gene lost 7 bases and the J gene lost 8 bases, with 15 bases spanning the gap. The CDR3 has 13 amino acids. CDR3 region: CASKALSWDEQFF. The CDR3 DNA reads as TGTGCCAGTAAGGCTCTCTCTTGGGATGAGCAGTTCTTC.

A word on this clone: One junction end disagrees with the germline gene, perhaps due to a read error. The chain joins TRBV20-1 to TRBJ2-2, with D hard to call. CDR1 DFQATT and CDR2 SNEGSKA come from the germline V gene (reference sequence). This CDR3 has 15 residues. CDR3 in amino acids: CSPRVVGSNTGELFF. The CDR3 DNA sequence: TGCAGTCCTAGGGTTGTTGGCTCGAACACCGGGGAGCTGTTTTTT.

There are many counts of this clone. This chain links TRBV9 with TRBJ2-1; TRBD2 agrees at 9 bases. From germline, CDR1 is SGDLS and CDR2 YYNGEE. The trim removed 0 bases at V and 4 bases at J, leaving 5 bases unmatched. The CDR3 consists of 16 residues. The CDR3 nucleotides are TGTGCCAGCAGCGTAGTCACTAGCGGGTCATACAATGAGCAGTTCTTC. It is translated as CASSVVTSGSYNEQFF. The full variable domain, in which reference TRBV9 and TRBJ2-1 provide the parts outside the CDR3, is DSGVTQTPKHLITATGQRVTLRCSPRSGDLSVYWYQQSLDQGLQFLIQYYNGEERAKGNILERFSAQQFPDLHSELNLSSLELGDSALYFCASSVVTSGSYNEQFFGPGTRLTVL.

In its sample, this clone ranks as medium-sized. V is TRBV6-1 and J is TRBJ1-6, with TRBD1 matching 10 bases. CDR3 length: 15 amino acids. Germline CDR1 reads MNHNS; CDR2 reads SASEGT. The junction had 6 bases not matched to a gene; V was cut back by 3 bases and J by 10 bases. CDR3: CASSELTGGKSPLHF. The CDR3 DNA reads TGTGCCAGCAGTGAGTTGACAGGGGGCAAGTCACCCCTCCACTTT.

The table lists this clone with many counts. This chain links TRBV9 with TRBJ1-1, with D unclear. Trimming took off 0 bases at V and 3 bases at J, with 6 bases between the two ends. Germline V gene data show CDR1 as SGDLS and CDR2 as YYNGEE. This CDR3 comprises 13 residues. CDR3 in amino acids: CASSVGGDTEAFF. CDR3 coding DNA: TGTGCCAGCAGCGTAGGTGGAGACACTGAAGCTTTCTTT.

In this sample, this clone is medium-sized. This chain connects TRBV5-1 to TRBJ1-5; D not certain. CDR1 and CDR2 from the germline V gene are SGHRS and YFSETQ. This CDR3 has 13 residues. Trimming took off 2 bases at V and 4 bases at J, with 7 bases between the two ends. CDR3 sequence reads: CASSLIGNQPQHF. The CDR3 DNA sequence: TGCGCCAGCAGCTTAATAGGTAATCAGCCCCAGCATTTT.

There are many counts of this clone. Other DNA sequences of this sample code for an identical CDR3. The gene calls are TRBV7-3 and TRBJ2-2; 7 bases line up with TRBD2. The CDR3 covers 16 residues. V lost 0 bases and J lost 0; bases outside the gene matches: 1. Per germline, CDR1 SGHTA and CDR2 FQGTGA. The CDR3, as DNA: TGTGCCAGCAGCTTAACAGCGGGGCCGAACACCGGGGAGCTGTTTTTT. Protein sequence: CASSLTAGPNTGELFF.

This clone appeared many times. CDR3 coding DNA: TGTGCCAGCAGCTTGCAACCCCCGAACTACGAGCAGTACTTC. Protein: CASSLQPPNYEQYF. This chain uses TRBV5-4 with TRBJ2-7; D uncertain. CDR3 length: 14 amino acids. Germline V gene lookup returns CDR1 SGHNT and CDR2 YYREEE (reference sequence). Deletions cut 1 base from V and 3 bases from J, with 11 bases between.

This clone was observed at least ten times. V gene TRBV6-1 combines with J gene TRBJ2-3; 10 bases align to TRBD2. CDR3 length: 15 amino acids. Germline assignment: CDR1 MNHNS and CDR2 SASEGT. V gave up 7 bases and J gave up 2 bases; unmatched junction bases: 6. CDR3 in amino acids: CASNPSGRITDTQYF. The CDR3 nucleotides read TGTGCCAGCAACCCTAGCGGGAGAATCACAGATACGCAGTATTTT.

This clone qualifies as medium-sized. The chain has TRBV20-1 and TRBJ1-2, with D possibly TRBD1 on 6 matching bases. Trimming removed 0 bases at V and 2 bases at J, with 7 bases between. CDR3 size: 13 residues. Germline V gene data show CDR1 as DFQATT and CDR2 as SNEGSKA (reference sequence). The CDR3 spells CSARDQGNYGYTF. The DNA for the CDR3 is TGCAGTGCTAGAGATCAGGGGAACTATGGCTACACCTTC.